This TCR beta chain was profiled in a study of OX40 agonist ivuxolimab in advanced cancers. Background on the study: Averaging about 60 years in age, with a range of roughly 20 to 79, the cohort was approximately 83% male.

Study results and caveats: CD8+ T cells were the subset that, on average, had more expanded clones than CD4+.

Blood draws occurred at baseline, cycle 4 day 1, and cycle 7 day 1. The CDR3 has 15 residues. Trimming at V came to 6 bases and at J to 7 bases, leaving 7 bases not matched to a gene. The germline V gene has CDR1 MNHEY and CDR2 SMNVEV (reference sequence). This clone was observed once. Antigen specificity is unknown. Clones were read by immunoSEQ multiplex PCR, and TCRdb kept only the in-frame ones, dropping some. Of some 59,000 clones in the sample, approximately 90% were seen once. The origin of this receptor is an adult with an advanced solid tumor such as melanoma, head and neck, liver or kidney cancer. The material sequenced was CD4+ or CD8+ T cells sorted from blood, taken in a trial of the OX40 agonist ivuxolimab. The chain combines TRBV27 with TRBJ2-1, with TRBD1 matching 12 bases. The CDR3 nucleotides read TGTGCCAGCAGCCCGGGACAGGGGGCGAGTAATGAGCAGTTCTTC. It encodes CASSPGQGASNEQFF.